A single sample gave rise to the 32 T cell receptor beta chains below, sequenced in a study of blood T cell repertoires in COVID-19. Using immunoSEQ multiplex PCR, the repertoire was profiled, and TCRdb retains in-frame clones only, with some absent. There are about 230,000 clones in the sample; around four fifths occur only once, and 8.5% to 10% lies in the top ten. The sequencing input was peripheral blood. The source is a man aged 35 to 55 with active or convalescent COVID-19.

In its sample, this clone was seen a few times. V gene TRBV11-2 combines with J gene TRBJ1-1, with D unclear. Germline lookup yields CDR1 SGHAT and CDR2 FQNNGV. The CDR3 sequence is 16 residues long. Trimming pared 5 bases from V and 4 bases from J, leaving 20 bases between. The CDR3 here is CASSPGVGKAFTEAFF. In DNA, the CDR3 is TGTGCCAGCAGCCCCGGGGTAGGGAAAGCTTTCACTGAAGCTTTCTTT.

The chain links TRBV12-3 or TRBV12-4 to TRBJ1-1, with D perhaps TRBD1 (6 bases). CDR3 length: 13 residues. Trimming removed 9 bases from V and 3 bases from J, with 14 bases in between. CDR3 nucleotides: TGTGCCAGTAAGGAGGACAGTTACACTGAAGCTTTCTTT. Translation gives CASKEDSYTEAFF.

The chain has TRBV30 and TRBJ1-2; 9 nucleotides align to TRBD1. The CDR3 contains 11 residues. Germline lookup yields CDR1 GTSNPN and CDR2 SVGIG (reference sequence). The V segment lost 1 base and the J segment 12 bases; nucleotides outside the gene matches: 3. The CDR3 DNA reads as TGTGCCTGGAGTGCGGGACAGGGACACACCTTC. Amino acids: CAWSAGQGHTF. The full variable domain, with the rest looked up from reference TRBV30 and TRBJ1-2, is SQTIHQWPATLVQPVGSPLSLECTVEGTSNPNLYWYRQAAGRGLQLLFYSVGIGQISSEVPQNLSASRPQDRQFILSSKKLLLSDSGFYLCAWSAGQGHTFGSGTRLTVV.

The chain links TRBV30 to TRBJ1-2, with 10 bases that match TRBD1. This CDR3 contains 13 residues. Germline-derived CDR1 and CDR2 are GTSNPN and SVGIG (reference sequence). With V trimmed by 1 base and J by 6 bases, 2 bases remained unmatched. CDR3 in DNA: TGTGCCTGGAGTGAGACAGGGGGCGATGGCTACACCTTC. It is translated as CAWSETGGDGYTF.

This clone was observed a single time. The chain recombines TRBV27 with TRBJ2-1; tentative D call: TRBD2 (5 bases). CDR3 length: 16 residues. V lost 6 bases, J lost 0 bases, and 15 bases lay in between. CDR1 and CDR2 from the germline V gene are MNHEY and SMNVEV (reference sequence). The CDR3, as DNA: TGTGCCAGCAGATCACACGGGGTCGTCTCCTACAATGAGCAGTTCTTC. Encoded protein: CASRSHGVVSYNEQFF.

The CDR3 DNA follows: TGTGCCATCAGTCCTTCGGACAGGGGCTACGAGCAGTACTTC. It yields the protein CAISPSDRGYEQYF. The chain is built from TRBV10-3 and TRBJ2-7, with 9 bases that match TRBD1. Germline values: CDR1 ENHRY, CDR2 SYGVKD. The CDR3 is made up of 14 amino acids. The J segment lost 3 bases and the V segment lost 5 bases, leaving 5 bases of the junction unmatched.

This chain connects TRBV6-6 to TRBJ2-5, with 10 bases that match TRBD2. The CDR3 has 14 residues. CDR1 and CDR2 from the germline V gene are MNHNY and SVGAGI (reference sequence). V shed 6 bases, J shed 4 bases, and the junction held 5 bases outside the gene matches. Here the CDR3 DNA reads TGTGCCAGCAGACTGACTAGCGGGCGAGAGACCCAGTACTTC. Amino acid sequence: CASRLTSGRETQYF.

This clone was observed a few times. The gene calls are TRBV7-3 and TRBJ1-6; 7 bases line up with TRBD1. J gave up 6 bases and V 8 bases, and 4 bases lay outside the gene matches. This CDR3 is built from 13 residues. Germline-derived CDR1 and CDR2 are SGHTA and FQGTGA. CDR3 sequence reads: CASPEGANSPLHF. CDR3 in DNA: TGTGCCAGCCCTGAGGGGGCTAATTCACCCCTCCACTTT.

The chain links TRBV4-1 to TRBJ2-7, with 11 bases lining up with TRBD2. Germline lookup yields CDR1 MGHRA and CDR2 YSYEKL. The CDR3 sequence is 17 residues long. V was clipped by 0 bases and J by 3 bases; unmatched bases: 7. This CDR3 reads CASSQDRSSGRIYEQYF. The CDR3 nucleotides are TGCGCCAGCAGCCAAGACCGTTCTAGCGGGAGGATCTACGAGCAGTACTTC.

This rearrangement joins TRBV11-2 to TRBJ2-7, with TRBD2 identical over 10 bases. Germline CDR1 reads SGHAT; CDR2 reads FQNNGV. The CDR3 is 16 residues long. Unmatched junction bases numbered 7, after V lost 2 bases and J lost 3 bases. The DNA for the CDR3 is TGTGCCAGCAGCTTAAGTGGACTAGCGGAGATCTACGAGCAGTACTTC. The encoded protein is CASSLSGLAEIYEQYF.

This chain connects TRBV30 to TRBJ2-2; 7 nucleotides line up with TRBD2. The CDR3 length is 14 residues. In germline, CDR1 is GTSNPN, CDR2 SVGIG (reference sequence). The V gene end was trimmed by 4 bases and the J gene end by 4 bases; junction bases not matched to a gene: 6. The CDR3 loop reads CAWTRLALTGELFF. CDR3 sequence (DNA): TGTGCCTGGACGCGACTAGCTCTCACCGGGGAGCTGTTTTTT. Filled out from reference TRBV30 and TRBJ2-2, the complete variable domain reads SQTIHQWPATLVQPVGSPLSLECTVEGTSNPNLYWYRQAAGRGLQLLFYSVGIGQISSEVPQNLSASRPQDRQFILSSKKLLLSDSGFYLCAWTRLALTGELFFGEGSRLTVL.

This rearrangement joins TRBV7-2 to TRBJ2-2, with 9 bases that match TRBD2. Germline V gene lookup returns CDR1 SGHTA and CDR2 FQGNSA. The ends lost 4 bases at V and 5 bases at J; junction bases unmatched: 8. This CDR3 region has 16 residues. CDR3 in DNA: TGTGCCAGCAGCTCGCCGCGGGGGGGATGGACCGGGGAGCTGTTTTTT. It codes for CASSSPRGGWTGELFF.

In this sample, this clone turned up a few times. This chain connects TRBV2 to TRBJ2-7, with 7 bases matching TRBD1. The V gene's germline CDR1 is SNHLY and CDR2 FYNNEI. V dropped 3 bases and J dropped 2; count of bases not matched to a gene: 4. CDR3 size: 14 residues. This chain's CDR3 is CASSDGTAPYEQYF. CDR3 bases: TGTGCCAGCAGTGATGGGACAGCGCCCTACGAGCAGTACTTC. The full variable domain, completed using reference TRBV2 and TRBJ2-7, is EPEVTQTPSHQVTQMGQEVILRCVPISNHLYFYWYRQILGQKVEFLVSFYNNEISEKSEIFDDQFSVERPDGSNFTLKIRSTKLEDSAMYFCASSDGTAPYEQYFGPGTRLTVT.

The chain links TRBV30 to TRBJ2-4; 8 bases are a match to TRBD1. The CDR3 totals 12 residues. The germline V gene encodes CDR1 GTSNPN and CDR2 SVGIG (reference sequence). V trimming: 2 bases; J trimming: 13 bases; junction bases outside the gene matches: 7. CDR3: CAWSTLGQVQYF. CDR3 coding DNA: TGTGCCTGGAGTACGTTGGGACAGGTCCAGTACTTC.

The chain recombines TRBV5-6 with TRBJ1-4, with a possible D match to TRBD1 (6 bases). The length of the CDR3 is 13 residues. Trimming removed 4 bases from V and 8 bases from J, with 12 bases in between. Germline assignment: CDR1 SGHDT and CDR2 YYEEEE. The DNA for the CDR3 is TGTGCCAGCAGCCCAGGGGTACAGGAAAAACTGTTTTTT. Translation: CASSPGVQEKLFF.

The chain is built from TRBV9 and TRBJ2-5, with 10 bases aligning to TRBD2. This CDR3 spans 15 amino acids. With 3 bases clipped from V and 4 bases from J, the junction kept 6 bases outside the gene matches. Germline V CDR1 and CDR2: SGDLS, YYNGEE. CDR3 nucleotides: TGTGCCAGCAGCGACAGCGGGGGGGTGGGAGAGACCCAGTACTTC. Translating it yields CASSDSGGVGETQYF. Combining the CDR3 with reference TRBV9 and TRBJ2-5 gives the whole variable domain DSGVTQTPKHLITATGQRVTLRCSPRSGDLSVYWYQQSLDQGLQFLIQYYNGEERAKGNILERFSAQQFPDLHSELNLSSLELGDSALYFCASSDSGGVGETQYFGPGTRLLVL.

The chain joins TRBV5-1 to TRBJ1-1; D may be TRBD1 (6 bases). The CDR3 runs 16 residues. V was shortened by 0 bases and J by 5 bases, with 17 bases between the two germline ends. Germline loops: CDR1 SGHRS, CDR2 YFSETQ. The CDR3 here is CASSLGGTGLATEAFF. The DNA of the CDR3 is TGCGCCAGCAGCTTGGGGGGTACAGGGCTCGCGACTGAAGCTTTCTTT.

The chain is built from TRBV6-5 and TRBJ1-6, with a possible D match to TRBD1 (5 bases). Germline V gene data show CDR1 as MNHEY and CDR2 as SVGAGI. V lost 2 bases and J lost 6, with 11 bases in between. The CDR3 has 15 amino acids. The CDR3 DNA reads TGTGCCAGCAGTTACGGCCAGGGTAGTAATTCACCCCTCCACTTT. Its translation: CASSYGQGSNSPLHF.

The rearrangement uses TRBV28 and TRBJ1-1; tentatively, D is TRBD1 (6 bases). CDR3 size: 14 residues. Trimming took off 5 bases at V and 1 base at J, with 11 bases between the two ends. CDR1 MDHEN and CDR2 SYDVKM come from the germline V gene. CDR3 protein: CASSKKQGNTEAFF. The CDR3 DNA follows: TGTGCCAGCAGTAAAAAACAGGGGAACACTGAAGCTTTCTTT.

V gene TRBV27 combines with J gene TRBJ2-1; the D gene is possibly TRBD2 (5 bases). The V end lost 5 bases, the J end lost 2 bases, and 10 bases lay between the germline ends. CDR1 MNHEY and CDR2 SMNVEV come from the germline V gene (reference sequence). This CDR3 has 14 residues. The CDR3 region has the DNA TGTGCCAGCAGTCCGGAGGTTCCCTACAATGAGCAGTTCTTC. Protein product: CASSPEVPYNEQFF.

The V and J genes are TRBV11-1 and TRBJ2-7; perhaps TRBD2 as D (6 bases). CDR3 length equals 15 residues. Germline CDR1 and CDR2: SGHAT and FQDESV (reference sequence). V was pared by 2 bases and J by 0 bases, with 11 bases between. DNA of the CDR3: TGTGCCAGCAGCTTACGGGAGTCCGGCTCCTACGAGCAGTACTTC. Amino acid sequence: CASSLRESGSYEQYF.

This chain connects TRBV6-2 or TRBV6-3 to TRBJ1-5, with 7 bases identical to TRBD1. Germline loops: CDR1 MNHEY, CDR2 SVGEGT. CDR3 length equals 16 residues. Trimming at V came to 4 bases and at J to 0 bases, leaving 6 bases not matched to a gene. CDR3 amino acids: CASSWRTGDSNQPQHF. The CDR3 DNA reads TGTGCCAGCAGTTGGAGGACAGGAGATAGCAATCAGCCCCAGCATTTT.

The gene calls are TRBV7-9 and TRBJ1-1; the D is unclear. Looked up from germline, CDR1 is SEHNR and CDR2 is FQNEAQ (reference sequence). Trimming took off 2 bases at V and 0 bases at J, with 4 bases between the two ends. The CDR3 sequence is 13 residues long. DNA for the CDR3: TGTGCCAGCAGCTTATCCTTGAACACTGAAGCTTTCTTT. Translation: CASSLSLNTEAFF.

V and J are TRBV2 and TRBJ1-1, with D possibly being TRBD1 (5 bases). This CDR3 spans 14 amino acids. V dropped 7 bases and J dropped 1 base, with 13 bases sitting between them. The V gene's germline CDR1 is SNHLY and CDR2 FYNNEI. CDR3 region: CASKSQGGNTEAFF. As DNA, the CDR3 is TGTGCCAGCAAAAGTCAGGGAGGGAACACTGAAGCTTTCTTT.

V is TRBV12-3 or TRBV12-4 and J is TRBJ1-2, with no clear D. The V end was cut by 2 bases, the J end by 7 bases, with 8 bases between. This CDR3 contains 12 residues. The CDR3 DNA follows: TGTGCCAGCAGTTTAAAGGCGGGTGGCTACACCTTC. Translating it yields CASSLKAGGYTF.

The count of this clone is one. This chain joins TRBV7-9 and TRBJ1-5; TRBD1 matches 11 bases. V lost 5 bases to trimming and J lost 0 bases; unmatched junction nucleotides: 9. Looked up from germline, CDR1 is SEHNR and CDR2 is FQNEAQ (reference sequence). The length of the CDR3 is 18 residues. This CDR3 reads CASSPGTGGLYSNQPQHF. The CDR3 coding sequence is TGTGCCAGCAGCCCCGGGACAGGGGGGCTTTATAGCAATCAGCCCCAGCATTTT.

V gene TRBV18 combines with J gene TRBJ2-3, with 7 bases matching TRBD1. Germline V gene lookup returns CDR1 KGHSH and CDR2 LQKENI. The CDR3 is made up of 14 amino acids. V was clipped by 3 bases and J by 6 bases; unmatched bases: 6. CDR3 DNA sequence: TGTGCCAGCTCACCGACAGGGTTGGGTGATACGCAGTATTTT. Protein: CASSPTGLGDTQYF. Full variable domain (missing parts from reference TRBV18 and TRBJ2-3): NAGVMQNPRHLVRRRGQEARLRCSPMKGHSHVYWYRQLPEEGLKFMVYLQKENIIDESGMPKERFSAEFPKEGPSILRIQQVVRGDSAAYFCASSPTGLGDTQYFGPGTRLTVL.

V usage is TRBV11-3 and J usage is TRBJ2-7; the match to TRBD2 covers 7 bases. Germline V CDR1 and CDR2: SGHNT, YENEEA. The CDR3 totals 14 residues. With V trimmed by 2 bases and J by 5 bases, 6 bases remained unmatched. CDR3: CASSLRLAGNEQYF. The CDR3, as DNA: TGTGCCAGCAGCTTACGACTAGCTGGAAACGAGCAGTACTTC.

This clone was recorded a few times. The chain employs TRBV4-1 and TRBJ2-7; TRBD2 matches 7 bases. The ends lost 1 base at V and 2 bases at J; junction bases unmatched: 5. The CDR3 totals 15 residues. Germline lookup yields CDR1 MGHRA and CDR2 YSYEKL. CDR3 in amino acids: CASSQGLAVTYEQYF. The CDR3 DNA reads as TGCGCCAGCAGCCAAGGCCTAGCGGTAACCTACGAGCAGTACTTC.

The chain joins TRBV6-6 to TRBJ2-2; TRBD1 is a possible D gene (5 bases). Between the trimmed V and J ends, which lost 6 bases and 2 bases, there was a span of 10 bases. Germline assignment: CDR1 MNHNY and CDR2 SVGAGI (reference sequence). The CDR3 covers 14 residues. Here the CDR3 DNA reads TGTGCCAGCAGATTTCAGGGTAACACCGGGGAGCTGTTTTTT. Protein sequence: CASRFQGNTGELFF.

This clone was observed a few times. The genes are TRBV5-1 and TRBJ1-1; D remains ambiguous. V lost 4 bases to trimming and J lost 1 base, with 11 bases between them. The germline CDR1 and CDR2 sequences are SGHRS and YFSETQ. The CDR3 consists of 14 residues. The CDR3 protein is CASSSLSGNTEAFF. The CDR3 DNA follows: TGCGCCAGCAGCAGTTTATCGGGGAACACTGAAGCTTTCTTT.

The chain links TRBV14 to TRBJ2-5, with a weak D call TRBD2 (5 bases). Germline assignment: CDR1 SGHDN and CDR2 FVKESK. The length of the CDR3 is 12 residues. The V gene lost 4 bases and the J gene lost 7 bases, with 10 bases spanning the gap. CDR3 loop: CASSPPGRTQYF. CDR3 nucleotides: TGTGCCAGCAGCCCCCCGGGGAGGACCCAGTACTTC.